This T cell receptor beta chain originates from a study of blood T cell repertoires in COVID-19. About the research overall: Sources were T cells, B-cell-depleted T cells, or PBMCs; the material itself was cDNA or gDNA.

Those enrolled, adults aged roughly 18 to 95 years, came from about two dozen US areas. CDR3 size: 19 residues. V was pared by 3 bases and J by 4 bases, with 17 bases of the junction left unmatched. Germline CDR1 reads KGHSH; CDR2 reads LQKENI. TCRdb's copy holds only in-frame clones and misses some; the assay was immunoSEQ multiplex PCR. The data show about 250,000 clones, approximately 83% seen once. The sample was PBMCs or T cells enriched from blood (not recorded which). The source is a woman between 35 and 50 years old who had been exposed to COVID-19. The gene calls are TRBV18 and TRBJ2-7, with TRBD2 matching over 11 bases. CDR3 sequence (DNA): TGTGCCAGCTCACCTCGACGGATGATCCCGACTAGCGGGGTTTACGAGCAGTACTTC. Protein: CASSPRRMIPTSGVYEQYF.